This is a list of T cell receptor beta chains from one sample in a study of cytomegalovirus exposure and HLA in healthy donors. Only in-frame clones appear in the TCRdb table, and some are missing; sequencing was by immunoSEQ multiplex PCR. The sample carries 150,000 or so clones, roughly 77% recorded once. The sample was PBMCs. The source of these receptors is a man aged 25 to 40 in good health and CMV-seropositive. Each CDR3 is given with its conserved first and last residue. D genes are given only for firm matches.

v_call: TRBV6-1; d_call: TRBD1; cdr3_length: 16; j_call: TRBJ2-3; cdr3_aa: CASSEAIQGHGDTQYF
v_call: TRBV30; d_call: .; cdr3_length: 13; j_call: TRBJ1-1; cdr3_aa: CAWIPDRNTEAFF
v_call: TRBV28; d_call: TRBD2; cdr3_length: 17; j_call: TRBJ2-3; cdr3_aa: CASTSTRGLAGRYTQYF
v_call: TRBV5-1; d_call: .; cdr3_length: 14; j_call: TRBJ2-3; cdr3_aa: CASSLAGSQDTQYF
v_call: TRBV11-2; d_call: .; cdr3_length: 15; j_call: TRBJ1-6; cdr3_aa: CASSPLGGAGSPLHF
v_call: TRBV10-1; d_call: .; cdr3_length: 17; j_call: TRBJ2-1; cdr3_aa: CASSDYRETVNYNEQFF
v_call: TRBV28; d_call: .; cdr3_length: 13; j_call: TRBJ1-1; cdr3_aa: CASSSNRALDRIF
v_call: TRBV7-2; d_call: .; cdr3_length: 15; j_call: TRBJ1-6; cdr3_aa: CASSLTGWNNSPLHF
v_call: TRBV7-8; d_call: .; cdr3_length: 15; j_call: TRBJ1-5; cdr3_aa: CASSLGRRDNQPQHF
v_call: TRBV10-3; d_call: .; cdr3_length: 15; j_call: TRBJ2-3; cdr3_aa: CAISPRAGSTDTQYF
v_call: TRBV19; d_call: .; cdr3_length: 12; j_call: TRBJ2-7; cdr3_aa: CASHSDSYEQYF
v_call: TRBV28; d_call: .; cdr3_length: 12; j_call: TRBJ2-7; cdr3_aa: CASRTGQYEQYF
v_call: TRBV19; d_call: .; cdr3_length: 14; j_call: TRBJ1-3; cdr3_aa: CASSMKSSGNTIYF
v_call: TRBV18; d_call: TRBD1; cdr3_length: 14; j_call: TRBJ2-7; cdr3_aa: CASQSRGQSYEQYF
v_call: TRBV2; d_call: TRBD1; cdr3_length: 15; j_call: TRBJ2-1; cdr3_aa: CASSEKTGEHNEQFF
v_call: TRBV5-6; d_call: TRBD1; cdr3_length: 16; j_call: TRBJ2-1; cdr3_aa: CASSLEVGQAYNEQFF
v_call: TRBV10-3; d_call: .; cdr3_length: 13; j_call: TRBJ2-5; cdr3_aa: CAIHANPIETQYF
v_call: TRBV27; d_call: TRBD1; cdr3_length: 14; j_call: TRBJ1-5; cdr3_aa: CASSLSGTGNDQHF
v_call: TRBV7-2; d_call: TRBD2; cdr3_length: 13; j_call: TRBJ2-1; cdr3_aa: CASSPGTSNEQFF